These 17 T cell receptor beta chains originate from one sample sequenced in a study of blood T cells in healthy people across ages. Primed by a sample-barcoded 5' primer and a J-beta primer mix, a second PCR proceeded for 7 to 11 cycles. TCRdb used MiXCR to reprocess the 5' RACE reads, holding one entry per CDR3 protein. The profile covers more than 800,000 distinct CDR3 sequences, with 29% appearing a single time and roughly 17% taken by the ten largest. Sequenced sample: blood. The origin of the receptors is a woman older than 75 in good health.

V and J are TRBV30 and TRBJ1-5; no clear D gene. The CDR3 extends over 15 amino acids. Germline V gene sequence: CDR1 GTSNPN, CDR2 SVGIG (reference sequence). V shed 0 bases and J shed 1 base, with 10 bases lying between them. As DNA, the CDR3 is TGTGCCTGGAGTGTGAAGGGTGGGAGCAATCAGCCCCAGCATTTT. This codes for CAWSVKGGSNQPQHF.

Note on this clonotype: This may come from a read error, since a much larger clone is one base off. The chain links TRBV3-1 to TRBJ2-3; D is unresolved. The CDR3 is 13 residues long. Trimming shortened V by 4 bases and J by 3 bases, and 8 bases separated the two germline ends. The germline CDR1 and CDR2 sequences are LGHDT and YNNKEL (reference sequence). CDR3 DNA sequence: TGTGCCAGCAGCCCCCTCGAGACAGATACGCAGTATTTT. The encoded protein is CASSPLETDTQYF.

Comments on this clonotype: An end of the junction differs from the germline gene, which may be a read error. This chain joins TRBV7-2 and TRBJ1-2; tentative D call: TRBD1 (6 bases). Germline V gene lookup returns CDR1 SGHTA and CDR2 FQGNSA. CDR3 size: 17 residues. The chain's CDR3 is CAGSLGSGHGANYGYTF. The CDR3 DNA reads TGTGCCGGCAGCTTAGGTTCGGGACACGGCGCTAACTATGGCTACACCTTC.

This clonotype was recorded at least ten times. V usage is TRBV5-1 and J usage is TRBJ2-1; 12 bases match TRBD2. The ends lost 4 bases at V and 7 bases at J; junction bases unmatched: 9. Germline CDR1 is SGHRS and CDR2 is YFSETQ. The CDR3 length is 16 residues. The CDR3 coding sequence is TGCGCCAGCAGCGACAAACTAGCGGGGGGCACTAATGAGCAGTTCTTC. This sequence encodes CASSDKLAGGTNEQFF.

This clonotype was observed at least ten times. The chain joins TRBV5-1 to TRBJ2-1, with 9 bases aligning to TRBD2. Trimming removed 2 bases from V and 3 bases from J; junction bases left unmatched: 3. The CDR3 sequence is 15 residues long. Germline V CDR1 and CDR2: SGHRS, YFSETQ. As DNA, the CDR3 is TGCGCCAGCAGCTTCGCGGGGGGGCTCTACAATGAGCAGTTCTTC. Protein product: CASSFAGGLYNEQFF.

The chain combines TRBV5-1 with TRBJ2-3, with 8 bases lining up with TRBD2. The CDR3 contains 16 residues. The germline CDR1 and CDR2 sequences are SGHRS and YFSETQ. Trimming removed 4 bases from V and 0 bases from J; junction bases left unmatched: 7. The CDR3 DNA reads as TGCGCCAGCAGCCCCCCTAGCGGGCTCAGCACAGATACGCAGTATTTT. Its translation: CASSPPSGLSTDTQYF. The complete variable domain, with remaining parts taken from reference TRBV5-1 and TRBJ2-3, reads KAGVTQTPRYLIKTRGQQVTLSCSPISGHRSVSWYQQTPGQGLQFLFEYFSETQRNKGNFPGRFSGRQFSNSRSEMNVSTLELGDSALYLCASSPPSGLSTDTQYFGPGTRLTVL.

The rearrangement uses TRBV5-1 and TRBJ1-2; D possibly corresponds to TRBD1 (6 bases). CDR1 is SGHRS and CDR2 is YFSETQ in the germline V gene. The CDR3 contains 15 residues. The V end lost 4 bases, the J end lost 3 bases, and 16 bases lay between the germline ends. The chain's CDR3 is CASSPPGALDYGYTF. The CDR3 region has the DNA TGCGCCAGCAGCCCCCCGGGGGCGTTAGACTATGGCTACACCTTC.

CDR3 in amino acids: CAIRPTGSGNTIYF. The CDR3 nucleotides are TGTGCCATCAGACCGACGGGCTCTGGAAACACCATATATTTT. The genes are TRBV10-3 and TRBJ1-3; unclear D gene. V was pared by 6 bases and J by 0 bases, with 9 bases between. The CDR3 is 14 amino acids. Germline V gene sequence: CDR1 ENHRY, CDR2 SYGVKD.

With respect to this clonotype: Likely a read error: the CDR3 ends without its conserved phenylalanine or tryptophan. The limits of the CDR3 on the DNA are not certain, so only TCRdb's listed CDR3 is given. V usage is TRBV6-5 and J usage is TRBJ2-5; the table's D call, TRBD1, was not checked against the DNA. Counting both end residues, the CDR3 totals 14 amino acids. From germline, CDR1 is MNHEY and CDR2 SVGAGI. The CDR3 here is CASSYSSGGYTFGS.

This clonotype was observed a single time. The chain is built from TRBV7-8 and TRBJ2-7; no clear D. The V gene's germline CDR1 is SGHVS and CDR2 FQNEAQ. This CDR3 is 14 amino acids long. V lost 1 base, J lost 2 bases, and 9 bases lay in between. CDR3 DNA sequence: TGTGCCAGCAGCTTAGTGGTGGTGCCCTACGAGCAGTACTTC. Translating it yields CASSLVVVPYEQYF.

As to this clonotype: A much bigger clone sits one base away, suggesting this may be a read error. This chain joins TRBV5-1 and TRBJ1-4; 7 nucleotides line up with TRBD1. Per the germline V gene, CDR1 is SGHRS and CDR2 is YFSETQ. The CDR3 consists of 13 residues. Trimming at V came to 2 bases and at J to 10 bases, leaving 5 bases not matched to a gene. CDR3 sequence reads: CASSFGTVAKLFF. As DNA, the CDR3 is TGCGCCAGCAGCTTCGGGACAGTAGCAAAACTGTTTTTT.

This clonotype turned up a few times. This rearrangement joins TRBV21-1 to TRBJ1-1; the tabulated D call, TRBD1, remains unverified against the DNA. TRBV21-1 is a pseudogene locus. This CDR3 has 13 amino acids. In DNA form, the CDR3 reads TGTGCCAGCAATGATGGGGGGAACACTGAAGCTTTCTTT. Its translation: CASNDGGNTEAFF.

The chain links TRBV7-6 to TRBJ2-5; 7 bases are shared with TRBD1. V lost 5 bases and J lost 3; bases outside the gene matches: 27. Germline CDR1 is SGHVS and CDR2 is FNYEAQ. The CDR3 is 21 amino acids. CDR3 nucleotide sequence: TGTGCCAGCAGCAAACTGGACAGGCCTTCCATCAACGATTTGGGGAAAGAGACCCAGTACTTC. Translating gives CASSKLDRPSINDLGKETQYF.

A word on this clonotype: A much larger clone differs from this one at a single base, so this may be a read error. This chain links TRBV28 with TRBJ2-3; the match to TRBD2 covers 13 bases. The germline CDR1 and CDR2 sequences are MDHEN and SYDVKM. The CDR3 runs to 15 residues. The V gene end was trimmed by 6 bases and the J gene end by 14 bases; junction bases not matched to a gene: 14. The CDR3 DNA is TGTGCCAGCAGCCACGATGGGACTAGCGGGGAGAACCTGTATTTT. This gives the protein CASSHDGTSGENLYF.

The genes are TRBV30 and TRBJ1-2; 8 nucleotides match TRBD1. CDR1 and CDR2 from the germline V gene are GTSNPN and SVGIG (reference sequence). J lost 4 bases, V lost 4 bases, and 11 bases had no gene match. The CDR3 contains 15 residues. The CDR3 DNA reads TGTGCCTGGATAAGGACAGGGAATGTTCTCTATGGCTACACCTTC. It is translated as CAWIRTGNVLYGYTF.

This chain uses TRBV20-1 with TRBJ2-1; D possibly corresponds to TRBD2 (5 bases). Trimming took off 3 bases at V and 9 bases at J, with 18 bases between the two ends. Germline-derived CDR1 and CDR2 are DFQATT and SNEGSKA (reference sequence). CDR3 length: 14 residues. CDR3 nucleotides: TGCAGTGCTAGTCGCGGGCCGCAGGTCATTGAGCAGTTCTTC. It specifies CSASRGPQVIEQFF.

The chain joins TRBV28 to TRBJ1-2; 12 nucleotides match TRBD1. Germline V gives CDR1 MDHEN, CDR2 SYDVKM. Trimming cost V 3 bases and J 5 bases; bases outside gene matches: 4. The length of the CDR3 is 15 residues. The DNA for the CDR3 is TGTGCCAGCAGTTTGGGGACAGGGGGCGCGTATGGCTACACCTTC. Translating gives CASSLGTGGAYGYTF.